This entry features one TCR beta chain sequence. The data derive from a study of blood T cells in healthy people across ages. Alongside a J-beta primer mix, a sample-barcoded 5' primer served in a second PCR lasting about 7 to 11 cycles. TCRdb re-called the 5' RACE reads with MiXCR, one entry per CDR3 protein. Of about 1,500,000 distinct CDR3 sequences in the sample, roughly 30% were seen once. This CDR3 has 14 amino acids. V was pared by 6 bases and J by 3 bases, with 13 bases between. Per the germline V gene, CDR1 is SGHTA and CDR2 is FQGNSA. This TCR was sampled from a woman in her 30s in good health. The chain carries TRBV7-2 and TRBJ2-3; possibly TRBD2 for D (5 bases). Sequenced material: blood. CDR3 DNA: TGTGCCAGCAGATCGAGAGGGCCGACAGATACGCAGTATTTT. As protein: CASRSRGPTDTQYF.